The clone carrying this TCR beta chain was observed a few times. Its antigen is unknown. CDR1 and CDR2 (germline): MNHGY, SAAAGT. CDR3 size: 14 residues. The J segment lost 5 bases and the V segment lost 5 bases, leaving 4 bases of the junction unmatched. This specimen belongs to a study of T cells in localized non-small cell lung cancer. Adjacent lung tissue lacking atypia was obtained at a distance of at least 2 cm from the tumor margin. The study's findings and limits: Heterogeneity remains possible because sequencing was limited to only one tumor region. Researchers found a median about 53 of the top 100 tumor clones in adjacent lung.

Measured with immunoSEQ multiplex PCR; TCRdb has only the in-frame clones, and not every one. The data contain thousands of clones, roughly a third of them singletons. The sequenced sample was normal lung tissue next to the tumor, obtained before any cancer treatment. The origin of this receptor is a male donor aged 60 or over with stage I lung adenocarcinoma. The chain links TRBV6-8 to TRBJ1-5; TRBD1 matches 9 bases. CDR3 DNA sequence: TGTGCCAGCAGTCCCGGGACAGGGCATCAGCCCCAGCATTTT. It encodes CASSPGTGHQPQHF.